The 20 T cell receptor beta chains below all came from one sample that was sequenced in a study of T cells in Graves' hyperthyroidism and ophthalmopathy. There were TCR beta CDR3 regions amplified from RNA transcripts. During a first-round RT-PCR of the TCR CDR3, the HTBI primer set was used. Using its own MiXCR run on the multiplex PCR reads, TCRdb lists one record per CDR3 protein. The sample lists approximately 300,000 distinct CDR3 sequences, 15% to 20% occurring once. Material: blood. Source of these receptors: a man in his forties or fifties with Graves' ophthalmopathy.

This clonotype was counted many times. CDR3 nucleotide sequence: TGTGCCAGCAGATTCTTACCCCCGACTAGCGGCCGGCGGGAGCAGTACTTC. Protein sequence: CASRFLPPTSGRREQYF. The chain uses TRBV5-8 and TRBJ2-7, with 9 bases aligning to TRBD2. Germline lookup yields CDR1 SGHTS and CDR2 YDEGEE. CDR3 length equals 17 residues. The ends lost 5 bases at V and 7 bases at J; junction bases unmatched: 19. The full variable domain, in which reference TRBV5-8 and TRBJ2-7 provide the parts outside the CDR3, is EAGVTQSPTHLIKTRGQQATLRCSPISGHTSVYWYQQALGLGLQFLLWYDEGEERNRGNFPPRFSGRQFPNYSSELNVNALELEDSALYLCASRFLPPTSGRREQYFGPGTRLTVT.

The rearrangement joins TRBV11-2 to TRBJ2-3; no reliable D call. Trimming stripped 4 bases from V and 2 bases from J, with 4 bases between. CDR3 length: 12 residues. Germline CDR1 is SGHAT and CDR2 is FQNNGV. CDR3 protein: CASSYFTDTQYF. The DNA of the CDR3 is TGTGCCAGCAGCTACTTCACAGATACGCAGTATTTT. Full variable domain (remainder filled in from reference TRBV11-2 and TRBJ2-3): EAGVAQSPRYKIIEKRQSVAFWCNPISGHATLYWYQQILGQGPKLLIQFQNNGVVDDSQLPKDRFSAERLKGVDSTLKIQPAKLEDSAVYLCASSYFTDTQYFGPGTRLTVL.

CDR3 sequence (DNA): TGTGCCAGCAAAACCGAAGACAGGGGGCTGAGGTATGAGCAGTTCTTC. It yields the protein CASKTEDRGLRYEQFF. The rearrangement links TRBV9 to TRBJ2-1; the match to TRBD1 covers 10 bases. CDR1 and CDR2 (germline): SGDLS, YYNGEE. Losses at the gene ends were 6 bases for V and 8 bases for J; bases not matched to a gene: 14. The CDR3 length is 16 residues.

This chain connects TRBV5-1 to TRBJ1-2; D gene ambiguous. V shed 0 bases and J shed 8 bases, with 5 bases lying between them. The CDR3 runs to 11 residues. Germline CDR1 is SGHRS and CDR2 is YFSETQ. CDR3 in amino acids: CASSLDHGYTF. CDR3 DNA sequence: TGCGCCAGCAGCTTGGATCACGGCTACACCTTC. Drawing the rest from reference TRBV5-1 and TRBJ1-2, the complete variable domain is KAGVTQTPRYLIKTRGQQVTLSCSPISGHRSVSWYQQTPGQGLQFLFEYFSETQRNKGNFPGRFSGRQFSNSRSEMNVSTLELGDSALYLCASSLDHGYTFGSGTRLTVV.

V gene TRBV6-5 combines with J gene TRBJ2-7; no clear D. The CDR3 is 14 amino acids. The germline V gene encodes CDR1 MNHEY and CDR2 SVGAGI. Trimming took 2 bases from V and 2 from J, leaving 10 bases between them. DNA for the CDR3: TGTGCCAGCAGTTACAGGACGACAACCTACGAGCAGTACTTC. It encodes CASSYRTTTYEQYF.

Here the CDR3 DNA reads TGTGCCAGCAGTTACTCAGGGGATAGCAATCAGCCCCAGCATTTT. Its protein product is CASSYSGDSNQPQHF. J is TRBJ1-5 and V is TRBV6-5; tentatively, D is TRBD1 (5 bases). The length of the CDR3 is 15 residues. Trimming cost V 0 bases and J 0 bases, with 6 bases left between them. Germline V gene data show CDR1 as MNHEY and CDR2 as SVGAGI.

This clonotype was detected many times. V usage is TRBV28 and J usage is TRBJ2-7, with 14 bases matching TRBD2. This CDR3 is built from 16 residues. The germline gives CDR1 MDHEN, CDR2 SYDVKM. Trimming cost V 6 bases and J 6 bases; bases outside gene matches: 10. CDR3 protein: CASRTGTSGRRAEQYF. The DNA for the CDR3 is TGTGCCAGCAGAACCGGGACTAGCGGGAGAAGGGCCGAGCAGTACTTC.

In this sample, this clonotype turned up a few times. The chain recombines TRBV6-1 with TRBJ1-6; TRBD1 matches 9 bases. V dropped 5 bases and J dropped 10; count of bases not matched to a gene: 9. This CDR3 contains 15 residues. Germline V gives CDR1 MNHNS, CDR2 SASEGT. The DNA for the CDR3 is TGTGCCAGCAGTCAAGGGACAGGGAAGGGATCACCCCTCCACTTT. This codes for CASSQGTGKGSPLHF.

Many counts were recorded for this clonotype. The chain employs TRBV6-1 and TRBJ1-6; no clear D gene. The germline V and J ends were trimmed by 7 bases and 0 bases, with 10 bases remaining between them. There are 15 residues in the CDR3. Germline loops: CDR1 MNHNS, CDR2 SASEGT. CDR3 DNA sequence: TGTGCCAGCACGGGTTTAAACTCCTATAATTCACCCCTCCACTTT. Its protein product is CASTGLNSYNSPLHF.

The CDR3 nucleotides are TGTGCCATCAGTGAGTCTTCGGGACTAGCTCGCGAGACCCAGTACTTC. Translation gives CAISESSGLARETQYF. V is TRBV10-3 and J is TRBJ2-5; 9 positions agree with TRBD2. Germline CDR1 reads ENHRY; CDR2 reads SYGVKD. The V segment lost 0 bases and the J segment 5 bases; nucleotides outside the gene matches: 7. The CDR3 loop spans 16 amino acids.

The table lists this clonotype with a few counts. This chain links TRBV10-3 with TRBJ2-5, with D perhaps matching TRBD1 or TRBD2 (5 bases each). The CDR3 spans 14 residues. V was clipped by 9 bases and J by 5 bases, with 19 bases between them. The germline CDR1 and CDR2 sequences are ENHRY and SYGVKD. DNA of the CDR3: TGTGCCATTTCTAATGGGGGAGAGGTGGAGACCCAGTACTTC. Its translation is CAISNGGEVETQYF.

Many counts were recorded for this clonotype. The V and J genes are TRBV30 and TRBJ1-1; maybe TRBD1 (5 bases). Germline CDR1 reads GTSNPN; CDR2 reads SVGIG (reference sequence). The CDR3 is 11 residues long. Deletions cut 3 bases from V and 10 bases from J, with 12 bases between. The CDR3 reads CAWRAGRGAFF. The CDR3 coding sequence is TGTGCCTGGAGGGCCGGGAGGGGAGCTTTCTTT.

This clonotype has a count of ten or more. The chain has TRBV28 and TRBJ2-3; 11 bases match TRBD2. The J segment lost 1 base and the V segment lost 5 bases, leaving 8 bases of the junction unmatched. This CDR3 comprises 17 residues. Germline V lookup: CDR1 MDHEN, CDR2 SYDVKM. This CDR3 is CASSPSSGREGTDTQYF. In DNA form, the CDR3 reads TGTGCCAGCAGTCCGAGTAGCGGGAGGGAAGGCACAGATACGCAGTATTTT.

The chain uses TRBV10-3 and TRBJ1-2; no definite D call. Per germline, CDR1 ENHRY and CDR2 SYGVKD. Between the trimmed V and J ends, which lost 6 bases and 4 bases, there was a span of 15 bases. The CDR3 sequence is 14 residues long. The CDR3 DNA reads TGTGCCATCAGGCCAAACGATCGGGGCTATGGCTACACCTTC. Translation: CAIRPNDRGYGYTF.

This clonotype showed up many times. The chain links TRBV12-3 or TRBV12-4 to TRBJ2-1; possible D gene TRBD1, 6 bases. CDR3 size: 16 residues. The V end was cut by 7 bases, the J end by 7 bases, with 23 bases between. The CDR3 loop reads CASIISPGTIGNEQFF. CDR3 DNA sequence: TGTGCCAGCATCATTTCTCCCGGGACAATAGGGAATGAGCAGTTCTTC.

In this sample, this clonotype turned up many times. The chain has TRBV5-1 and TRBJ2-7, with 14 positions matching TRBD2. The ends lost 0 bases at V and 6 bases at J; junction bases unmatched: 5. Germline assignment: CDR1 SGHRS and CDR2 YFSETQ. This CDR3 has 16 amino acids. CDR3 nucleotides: TGCGCCAGCAGCTTGGGGGGACTAGCGGGAGTAACCGAGCAGTACTTC. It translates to CASSLGGLAGVTEQYF.

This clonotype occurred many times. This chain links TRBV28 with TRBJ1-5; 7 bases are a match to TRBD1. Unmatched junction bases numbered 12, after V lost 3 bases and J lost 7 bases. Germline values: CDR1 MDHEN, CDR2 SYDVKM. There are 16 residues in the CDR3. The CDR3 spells CASSLAGQSSTQPQHF. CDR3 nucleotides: TGTGCCAGCAGTTTGGCGGGACAGTCCTCGACACAGCCCCAGCATTTT.

The CDR3 is CASSPRGPETQYF. The DNA for the CDR3 is TGTGCCAGCAGCCCCAGGGGGCCGGAGACCCAGTACTTC. The rearrangement uses TRBV7-9 and TRBJ2-5, with 8 bases aligning to TRBD1. The V gene end was trimmed by 5 bases and the J gene end by 5 bases; junction bases not matched to a gene: 4. The length of the CDR3 is 13 residues. In germline, CDR1 is SEHNR, CDR2 FQNEAQ (reference sequence).

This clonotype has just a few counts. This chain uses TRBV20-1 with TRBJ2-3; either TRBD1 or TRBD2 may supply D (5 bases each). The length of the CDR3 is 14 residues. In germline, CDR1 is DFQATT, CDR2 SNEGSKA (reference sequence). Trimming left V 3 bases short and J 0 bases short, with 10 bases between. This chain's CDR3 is CSASFGASTDTQYF. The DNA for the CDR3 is TGCAGTGCTAGTTTCGGGGCTAGCACAGATACGCAGTATTTT.

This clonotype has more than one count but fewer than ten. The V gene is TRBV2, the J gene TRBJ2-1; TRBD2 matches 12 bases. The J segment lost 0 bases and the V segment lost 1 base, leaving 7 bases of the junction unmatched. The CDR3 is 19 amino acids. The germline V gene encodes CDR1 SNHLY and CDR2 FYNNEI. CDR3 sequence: CASSEVLAGGRSSYNEQFF. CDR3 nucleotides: TGTGCCAGCAGTGAAGTTCTAGCGGGAGGGCGGAGCTCCTACAATGAGCAGTTCTTC.